This is a list of T cell receptor beta chains from one sample in a study of blood T cell repertoires in COVID-19. Repertoires were generated with immunoSEQ multiplex PCR, while TCRdb's copy carries only in-frame clones and drops some. Here the sample spans about 180,000 clones, more than 75% being singletons. Sequencing was done on a sample of peripheral blood. Receptors were obtained from a woman in her seventies with COVID-19, enrolled during active disease. Both conserved end residues are part of each CDR3. The D gene is left open where the match is weak. Rows give clone size only sometimes, using once, few, many, or a class for an expanded clone.

j_call	clone_size	v_call	d_call	cdr3_nt	cdr3_aa
TRBJ2-1	NA	TRBV11-1	TRBD2	TGTGCCAGCAGGGGGGGATCTAGCGGGGTGGAGTATGAGCAGTTCTTC	CASRGGSSGVEYEQFF
TRBJ2-7	NA	TRBV19	NA	TGTGCCAGTACCCCCGTTGGAGGGACCCACGACGAGCAGTACTTC	CASTPVGGTHDEQYF
TRBJ2-5	once	TRBV27	TRBD1	TGTGCCAGCAGTTTAACAGGGGCTACGGGAGAGACCCAGTACTTC	CASSLTGATGETQYF
TRBJ1-5	NA	TRBV5-5	NA	TGTGCCAGCAGCTCGCATGAACTTAGCAATCAGCCCCAGCATTTT	CASSSHELSNQPQHF
TRBJ1-3	NA	TRBV3-1/TRBV3-2	NA	TGTGCCAGCAGCCAAGTTCGCAGCTCTGGAAACACCATATATTTT	CASSQVRSSGNTIYF
TRBJ1-5	NA	TRBV28	TRBD1	TGTGCCAGCAGCACTGGGACAGCTATCAATCAGCCCCAGCATTTT	CASSTGTAINQPQHF
TRBJ2-5	NA	TRBV4-1	NA	TGCGCCAGCAGCCAAGAACAGGATTATGGGGAGACCCAGTACTTC	CASSQEQDYGETQYF
TRBJ1-1	NA	TRBV30	NA	TGTGCCTGGAGTGTACTAATTAGGGGTGAAGCTTTCTTT	CAWSVLIRGEAFF
TRBJ1-2	NA	TRBV24-1	NA	TGTGCCACCAGTGATCCTCAAGGAGGAAACTATGGCTACACCTTC	CATSDPQGGNYGYTF
TRBJ1-3	NA	TRBV25-1	NA	TGTGCCAGCAGTGAATGGGACACAAGCTCTGGAAACACCATATATTTT	CASSEWDTSSGNTIYF
TRBJ2-7	NA	TRBV3-1/TRBV3-2	TRBD2	TGTGCCAGCAGCCAGGGTACGGGCGGGAGTTTAGGGCAGTACTTC	CASSQGTGGSLGQYF
TRBJ2-4	once	TRBV27	NA	TGTGCCAGCAGTTCCCCGACGCGGGACGGAAACATTCAGTACTTC	CASSSPTRDGNIQYF
TRBJ2-3	NA	TRBV10-3	TRBD1	TGTGCCACGGGACAGGGATCAGATACGCAGTATTTT	CATGQGSDTQYF
TRBJ1-4	NA	TRBV19	NA	TGTGCCAGTAGTATGTCAGTTGCAACTAATGAAAAACTGTTTTTT	CASSMSVATNEKLFF
TRBJ2-4	NA	TRBV14	NA	TGTGCCAGCAGCCAATCTGAGCGAGTGAACATTCAGTACTTC	CASSQSERVNIQYF
TRBJ2-7	NA	TRBV14	TRBD2	TGTGCCAGCAGCCAAGGACTAGCGGGGGCCTACGAGCAGTACTTC	CASSQGLAGAYEQYF
TRBJ1-2	NA	TRBV5-6	NA	TGTGCCAGCAGCCTGCGGGACGCTTATGGCTACACCTTC	CASSLRDAYGYTF
TRBJ2-7	NA	TRBV30	TRBD2	TGTGCCTGGAGGACGAATTCCGGGACTAGGGCCTACGAGCAGTACTTC	CAWRTNSGTRAYEQYF
TRBJ1-2	NA	TRBV6-5	NA	TGTGCCAGCAGTCAAACAGGGCCTGCCTATGGCTACACCTTC	CASSQTGPAYGYTF
TRBJ2-3	NA	TRBV3-1/TRBV3-2	TRBD1	TGTGCCAGCAGTCACGGCGCAGGGGGCAATACAGATACGCAGTATTTT	CASSHGAGGNTDTQYF
TRBJ1-1	NA	TRBV5-1	NA	TGCGCCAGCAGCTTGAGACACCAGAACACTGAAGCTTTCTTT	CASSLRHQNTEAFF
TRBJ2-3	NA	TRBV7-3	TRBD2	TGTGCCAGCAGCTTAATGGGCGGGAGGGTCACAGATACGCAGTATTTT	CASSLMGGRVTDTQYF
TRBJ1-1	NA	TRBV28	NA	TGTGCCAGCAAGCACGGGGGGCCGAGGGCTGAAGCTTTCTTT	CASKHGGPRAEAFF
TRBJ2-3	NA	TRBV4-1	NA	TGCGCCAGCAGGTACAGGGTATCAGATACGCAGTATTTT	CASRYRVSDTQYF
TRBJ1-2	NA	TRBV7-9	NA	TGTGCCAGCAGCTTTGGGAGGCTTGGCGATGGCTACACCTTC	CASSFGRLGDGYTF
TRBJ1-1	few	TRBV18	NA	TGTGCCAGCTCACCTACGCAGGTTGACACTGAAGCTTTCTTT	CASSPTQVDTEAFF
TRBJ2-3	NA	TRBV28	NA	TGTGCCACTCTAGACCCGGCTAGCACAGATACGCAGTATTTT	CATLDPASTDTQYF
TRBJ1-5	few	TRBV18	TRBD1	TGTGCCAGCTCACCGGGACAGGGAAATCAGCCCCAGCATTTT	CASSPGQGNQPQHF
TRBJ2-7	NA	TRBV2	TRBD1	TGTGCCAGCACCTGGGACAGTACCTACGAGCAGTACTTC	CASTWDSTYEQYF
TRBJ2-3	NA	TRBV19	NA	TGTGCCAGTAGTATAGCAGGCCCTAGCACAGATACGCAGTATTTT	CASSIAGPSTDTQYF
TRBJ1-3	NA	TRBV5-1	NA	TGCGCCAGCAGCTCCGACAGCACAGCCACCTCTGGAAACACCATATATTTT	CASSSDSTATSGNTIYF
TRBJ1-3	once	TRBV6-1	TRBD1	TGTGCCAGCAGTGAATACGGGGTCGGGACAGGGGGTGGAAACACCATATATTTT	CASSEYGVGTGGGNTIYF
TRBJ2-1	NA	TRBV19	NA	TGTGCCAGCCGCCAGCGGACTAACTCCTACAATGAGCAGTTCTTC	CASRQRTNSYNEQFF
TRBJ1-2	NA	TRBV20-1	NA	TGCAGTGCTAGTTCTGGGGAGACCTATGGCTACACCTTC	CSASSGETYGYTF
TRBJ1-1	NA	TRBV28	TRBD1	TGTGCCAGCACCTCAGGACAGGGGGTAAGATGGACTGAAGCTTTCTTT	CASTSGQGVRWTEAFF
TRBJ2-7	once	TRBV29-1	TRBD2	TGCAGCGTTGTGGATAGCGGGAGGGTTAGCTCCTACGAGCAGTACTTC	CSVVDSGRVSSYEQYF
TRBJ1-2	NA	TRBV6-5	TRBD1	TGTGCCAGCAAACGGGACAGGGGCTCCACGAGGGGCTACACCTTC	CASKRDRGSTRGYTF
TRBJ2-1	NA	TRBV28	TRBD2	TGTGCCAGCAGTTTGCTAGCGGGAGGAGGCAATGAGCAGTTCTTC	CASSLLAGGGNEQFF
TRBJ1-1	NA	TRBV12-3/TRBV12-4	NA	TGTGCCACCTCCAGGCTCCCTAGGGGAGCTTTCTTT	CATSRLPRGAFF
TRBJ2-3	NA	TRBV28	TRBD2	TGTGCCAGCAGTTTGGGTAGCGGGAACACAGATACGCAGTATTTT	CASSLGSGNTDTQYF
TRBJ1-1	NA	TRBV3-1/TRBV3-2	TRBD1	TGTGCCAGCAGCCAATATCAGGGGGCTGCGGCTTTCTTT	CASSQYQGAAAFF
TRBJ2-7	NA	TRBV6-5	TRBD1	TGTGCCAGCAGTAAGCCGGGACAGGGGGTCGATGAGCAGTACTTC	CASSKPGQGVDEQYF
TRBJ2-5	NA	TRBV30	TRBD2	TGTGCCGGGAGGAGGGCCACCGTAGCGGGAGGCGGGGAGACCCAGTACTTC	CAGRRATVAGGGETQYF
TRBJ2-5	NA	TRBV18	NA	TGTGCCAGCTCACCATGGGTCGGGGGGCAGCAAGAGACCCAGTACTTC	CASSPWVGGQQETQYF
TRBJ1-5	once	TRBV19	TRBD1	TGTGCCAGTAGCGGGGACAGGAGTTTCGCTCAAAATCAGCCCCAGCATTTT	CASSGDRSFAQNQPQHF
TRBJ1-2	NA	TRBV27	TRBD1	TGTGCCAGCAGGCCCAGGACAGGGGTTAACTATGGCTACACCTTC	CASRPRTGVNYGYTF
TRBJ1-2	NA	TRBV29-1	TRBD1	TGCAGCGTTTCCCAGGGACAGGGGGGAGGCTACACCTTC	CSVSQGQGGGYTF
TRBJ1-2	few	TRBV7-8	NA	TGTGCCAGCAGCCTAGGACGGACTTATGGCTACACCTTC	CASSLGRTYGYTF
TRBJ2-7	once	TRBV29-1	NA	TGCAGCGTTCTTGGTCAGGGAACCTACGAGCAGTACTTC	CSVLGQGTYEQYF
TRBJ2-3	NA	TRBV19	NA	TGTGCCAGTAGCCGTGTTCCCTCTTCTTGGACAGACCGCACAGATACGCAGTATTTT	CASSRVPSSWTDRTDTQYF
TRBJ2-1	NA	TRBV5-1	TRBD2	TGCGCCAGCAGCTTGGGGACTAGCGGGAGGCACAATGAGCAGTTCTTC	CASSLGTSGRHNEQFF
TRBJ1-4	NA	TRBV15	TRBD1	TGTGCCACCAGCACTAGGACAGGGGGTAATGAAAAACTGTTTTTT	CATSTRTGGNEKLFF
TRBJ1-1	NA	TRBV6-4	NA	TGTGCCAGCAGTGACGGGCAAGACACTGAAGCTTTCTTT	CASSDGQDTEAFF